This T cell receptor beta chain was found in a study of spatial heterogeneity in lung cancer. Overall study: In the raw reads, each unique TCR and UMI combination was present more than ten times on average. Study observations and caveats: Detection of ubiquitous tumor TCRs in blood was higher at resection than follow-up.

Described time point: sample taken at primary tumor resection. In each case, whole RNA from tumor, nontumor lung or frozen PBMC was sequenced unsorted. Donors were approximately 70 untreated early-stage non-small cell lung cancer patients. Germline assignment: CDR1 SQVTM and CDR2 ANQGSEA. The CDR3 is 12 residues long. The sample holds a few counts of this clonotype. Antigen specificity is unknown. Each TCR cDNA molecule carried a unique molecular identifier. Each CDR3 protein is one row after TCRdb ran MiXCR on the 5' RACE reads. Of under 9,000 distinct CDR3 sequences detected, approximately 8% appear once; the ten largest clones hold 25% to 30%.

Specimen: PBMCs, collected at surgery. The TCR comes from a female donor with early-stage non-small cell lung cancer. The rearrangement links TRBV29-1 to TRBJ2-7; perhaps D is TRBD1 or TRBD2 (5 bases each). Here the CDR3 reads CSAGGISVEQYF. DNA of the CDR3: TGCAGTGCTGGGGGAATTTCCGTCGAGCAGTACTTC.